A selection of T cell receptor beta chains follows, all from one sample in a study of breast tumors, draining lymph nodes, adjacent tissues. Using its own MiXCR run on the multiplex PCR reads, TCRdb lists one record per CDR3 protein. In the table there are about 12,000 distinct CDR3 sequences, about 70% of which are singletons. Material: tumor-adjacent breast tissue. These receptors all come from a female donor with breast cancer. Some clones in this sample may be carry-over from other donors' samples. CDR3s include the opening cysteine and the closing phenylalanine or tryptophan. A D gene is named only where the DNA matches it firmly. Clone size is not always given. Where it is, it says once, few, many or a class for expanded clones.

>TRBD1|.|TRBV3-1|TRBJ2-7
TGTGCCAGCAGCCGCAGCCGGGACAGGGGAGGCTACGAGCAGTACTTC
CASSRSRDRGGYEQYF
>TRBD2|many|TRBV11-3|TRBJ2-3
TGTGCCAGCAGCGAATCGGGGGGGGGAACAGATACGCAGTATTTT
CASSESGGGTDTQYF
>.|.|TRBV25-1|TRBJ1-3
TGTGCCAGCAGTCAGGGGTTGCTGGTTAACACCATATATTTT
CASSQGLLVNTIYF
>.|.|TRBV10-2|TRBJ1-6
TGCGCCAGCAGTGGGACAGATAATTCACCCCTCCACTTT
CASSGTDNSPLHF
>TRBD1|.|TRBV27|TRBJ2-3
TGTGCCAGCAGTTTACAGGGGGCGCATCGCACAGATACGCAGTATTTT
CASSLQGAHRTDTQYF
>TRBD2|.|TRBV10-1|TRBJ2-7
TGCGCCAGCAGTGAGCCCCCGGGACTAGCGGGAGGGTTCGAACACGAGCAGTACTTC
CASSEPPGLAGGFEHEQYF
>.|.|TRBV20-1|TRBJ2-1
TGCAGTGCTAGAGACCTAGGGGGCGGGAGTTCCTACAATGAGCAGTTCTTC
CSARDLGGGSSYNEQFF
>TRBD1|.|TRBV6-6|TRBJ1-3
TGTGCCAGCAGTTACTCCAGGGGGCTTGGAAACACCATATATTTT
CASSYSRGLGNTIYF
>.|.|TRBV6-1|TRBJ2-1
TGTGCCAGCAGTGCACTAAGAGGGGGCTACAATGAGCAGTTCTTC
CASSALRGGYNEQFF
>.|.|TRBV6-1|TRBJ1-5
TGTGCCAGCAGGATAGGGGGCAATCAGCCCCAGCATTTT
CASRIGGNQPQHF
>TRBD2|medium-sized|TRBV29-1|TRBJ2-7
TGCAGCGTTGATGGACTAGCGGGAGTTCGTGAGCAGTACTTC
CSVDGLAGVREQYF
>.|.|TRBV7-9|TRBJ2-1
TGTGCCAGCAGTTCCCGGGACAATGAGCAGTTCTTC
CASSSRDNEQFF
>.|many|TRBV27|TRBJ2-3
TGTGCCAGCAGTTTATTCGGGGACAGCACAGATACGCAGTATTTT
CASSLFGDSTDTQYF
>.|.|TRBV6-6|TRBJ2-7
TGTGCCAGCAGTGACGGCTACGAGCAGTACTTC
CASSDGYEQYF
>.|.|TRBV11-2|TRBJ1-4
TGTGCCAGCAGCTTAGGAAGGGGGGAAAAACTGTTTTTT
CASSLGRGEKLFF
>.|.|TRBV7-9|TRBJ2-2
TGTGCCAGCAGTCTAACAGGGAACACCGGGGAGCTGTTTTTT
CASSLTGNTGELFF
>TRBD2|.|TRBV7-9|TRBJ2-1
TGTGCCAGCACCAAGTGGACTAGCGGGAGTGGGGATGAGCAGTTCTTC
CASTKWTSGSGDEQFF
>TRBD2|few|TRBV7-3|TRBJ2-3
TGTGCCAGCAGCTTAGCGGGAGGGAGCACAGATACGCAGTATTTT
CASSLAGGSTDTQYF
>.|.|TRBV18|TRBJ1-5
TGTGCCAGCTCACCACGGAGGGATAGCAATCAGCCCCAGCATTTT
CASSPRRDSNQPQHF
>TRBD1|.|TRBV19|TRBJ2-7
TGTGTCGGTCAAAAGACAGGGCCTCCCTACGAGCAGTACTTC
CVGQKTGPPYEQYF
>.|.|TRBV28|TRBJ2-2
TGTGCCAGCAGGACGCGGAGGGCCTTCGGGGAGCTGTTTTTT
CASRTRRAFGELFF
>.|.|TRBV19|TRBJ1-6
TGTGCCAGTACCCCCGAGGGTCCTCTTTCACCCCTCCACTTT
CASTPEGPLSPLHF
>.|.|TRBV4-2|TRBJ1-6
TGTGCCAGCAGCCAGCAAAGGATGTCACCCCTCCACTTT
CASSQQRMSPLHF
>.|.|TRBV7-6|TRBJ2-1
TGTGCCAGCAGCTCAGTCTCCCCCGTGGCACACAATGAGCAGTTCTTC
CASSSVSPVAHNEQFF
>.|.|TRBV19|TRBJ2-2
TGTGCCAGTAGTATAGATATTGGCCTGAACACCGGGGAGCTGTTTTTT
CASSIDIGLNTGELFF
>.|.|TRBV7-2|TRBJ2-2
TGTGCCAGCAGCTTAACTTACACCGGGGAGCTGTTTTTT
CASSLTYTGELFF
>.|.|TRBV29-1|TRBJ1-2
TGCAGCGGGGGGGGGCATGATGGCTACACCTTC
CSGGGHDGYTF
>.|.|TRBV5-5|TRBJ2-5
TGTGCCAGCAGCTTGGACGTAGGCACCACGGCCCAGTACTTC
CASSLDVGTTAQYF
>.|.|TRBV20-1|TRBJ2-3
TGCAGTGCTATTTCTCCCCAGTTTAATCTCGATACGCAGTATTTT
CSAISPQFNLDTQYF
>.|many|TRBV19|TRBJ1-2
TGTGCCAGTAGTAAAAGGGGGTCGAACTATGGATACACCTTC
CASSKRGSNYGYTF
>.|.|TRBV27|TRBJ2-6
TGTGCCAGCAGTTTATCCGGCTCTGGGGCCAACGTCCTGACTTTC
CASSLSGSGANVLTF
>.|large|TRBV20-1|TRBJ2-7
TGCAGTGCTAGAGATGGGGGTTGGTACGAGCAGTACTTC
CSARDGGWYEQYF
>TRBD1|many|TRBV6-1|TRBJ1-6
TGTGCCAGCAGCCAGGGGACAGAGTATAATTCACCCCTCCACTTT
CASSQGTEYNSPLHF
>TRBD2|few|TRBV6-2/TRBV6-3|TRBJ2-3
TGTGCCAACAGTTACCGGGCGGGAGGGCCCTCTTATCCCGTTCCAGATACGCAGTATTTT
CANSYRAGGPSYPVPDTQYF
>TRBD2|.|TRBV20-1|TRBJ2-2
TGCAGTGCTCGGACTAGCGAGAACACCGGGGAGCTGTTTTTT
CSARTSENTGELFF
>TRBD2|.|TRBV5-5|TRBJ2-7
TGTGCCAGCAGCTTGGCCGGGAGGGCCGGGTACGAGCAGTACTTC
CASSLAGRAGYEQYF
>.|.|TRBV29-1|TRBJ1-2
TGCAGCGTGGCGGGGGGCCACGGCGGCTACACCTTC
CSVAGGHGGYTF
>TRBD1|medium-sized|TRBV6-5|TRBJ1-6
TGTGCCAGCAGTTACGGGCAGGGGGCCAATTCACCCCTCCACTTT
CASSYGQGANSPLHF
>.|.|TRBV20-1|TRBJ2-1
TGCAGTGCTAGCGAAGTCCGACCCCCCCTAGGTGAGCAGTTCTTC
CSASEVRPPLGEQFF
>TRBD1|.|TRBV20-1|TRBJ2-7
TGCAGTGCTAGCGTCCCCCCCGGGACAGGGCGATTTGCAGGGCGCCACGAGCAGTACTTC
CSASVPPGTGRFAGRHEQYF
>TRBD1|.|TRBV2|TRBJ2-3
TGTGCCAGCAGTGAAGGGACAGGGGGCGCTGGCTCAGATACGCAGTATTTT
CASSEGTGGAGSDTQYF